This T cell receptor beta chain emerged from a study of regulatory T cells in long-lasting Graves disease. Study details: Those Graves' patients who were newly diagnosed had been on antithyroid drugs under 3 months.

Trimming removed 4 bases from V and 8 bases from J, with 17 bases in between. From germline, CDR1 is SGHAT and CDR2 FQNNGV. The CDR3 is made up of 15 amino acids. This clonotype showed up many times. Its antigen is not identified. Time point of the sample: newly diagnosed GD, antithyroid drugs for less than 3 months. RNA extracted from PBMCs served as the sequencing template. Building of the TCR beta libraries involved iRepertoire HTBI primers and Arm-PCR of CDR3 regions. Each CDR3 protein gets one entry after TCRdb re-called the multiplex PCR reads with MiXCR. The sample shows about 430,000 distinct CDR3 sequences, about 15% of them seen only once. Study-level points and caveats: New patients shared fewer public clonotypes (about 970) than persistent patients did (2,741). Newly diagnosed disease favored TRBV20-1 and TRBJ2-1 over persistent disease.

These same records also appear under a second study, on T cells in Graves' hyperthyroidism and ophthalmopathy.

The specimen was peripheral blood mononuclear cells (PBMCs), collected at new diagnosis, from a patient treated with antithyroid drugs. This chain links TRBV11-2 with TRBJ1-4; maybe TRBD1 (5 bases). This TCR came from a woman aged 40-49 years with Graves disease. The CDR3 region has the DNA TGTGCCAGCAGCTCCCCTCGTTACACAGGCGAAAAACTGTTTTTT. This codes for CASSSPRYTGEKLFF.